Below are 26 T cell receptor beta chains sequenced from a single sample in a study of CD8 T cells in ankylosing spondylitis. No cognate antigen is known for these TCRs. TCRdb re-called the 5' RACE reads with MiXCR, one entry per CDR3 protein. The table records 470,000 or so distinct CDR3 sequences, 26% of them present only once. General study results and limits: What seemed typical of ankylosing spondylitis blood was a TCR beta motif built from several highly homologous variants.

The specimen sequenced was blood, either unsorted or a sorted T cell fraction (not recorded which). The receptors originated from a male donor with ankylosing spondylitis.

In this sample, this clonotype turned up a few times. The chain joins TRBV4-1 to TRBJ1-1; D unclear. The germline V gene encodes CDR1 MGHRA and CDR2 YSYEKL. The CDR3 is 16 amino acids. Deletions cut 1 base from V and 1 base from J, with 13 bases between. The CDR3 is CASSQGPGQPNTEAFF. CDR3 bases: TGCGCCAGCAGCCAAGGGCCCGGGCAGCCGAACACTGAAGCTTTCTTT.

The CDR3 reads CSALGLADYNEQFF. The CDR3 DNA follows: TGCAGTGCTCTGGGACTAGCAGATTACAATGAGCAGTTCTTC. The chain has TRBV20-1 and TRBJ2-1, with 9 bases matching TRBD2. This CDR3 contains 14 residues. Germline CDR1 and CDR2: DFQATT and SNEGSKA (reference sequence). With V trimmed by 5 bases and J by 4 bases, 6 bases remained unmatched.

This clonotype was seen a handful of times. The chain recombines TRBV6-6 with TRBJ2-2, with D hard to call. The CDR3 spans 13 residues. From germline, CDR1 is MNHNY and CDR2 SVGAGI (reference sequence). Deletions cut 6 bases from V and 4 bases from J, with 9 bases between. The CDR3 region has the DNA TGTGCCAGCAGATTGACAAGCACCGGGGAGCTGTTTTTT. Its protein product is CASRLTSTGELFF.

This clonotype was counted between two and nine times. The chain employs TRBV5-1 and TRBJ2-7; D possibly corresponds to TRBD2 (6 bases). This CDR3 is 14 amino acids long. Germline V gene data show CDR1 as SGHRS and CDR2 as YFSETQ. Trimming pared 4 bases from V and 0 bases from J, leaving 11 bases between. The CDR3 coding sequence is TGCGCCAGCAGCGGCGGGACGGCCTCCTACGAGCAGTACGTC. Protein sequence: CASSGGTASYEQYV.

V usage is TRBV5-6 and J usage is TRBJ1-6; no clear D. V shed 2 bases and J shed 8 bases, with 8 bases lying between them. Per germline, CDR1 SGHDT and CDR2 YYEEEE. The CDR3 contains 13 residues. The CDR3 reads CASSLPMDSPLHF. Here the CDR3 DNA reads TGTGCCAGCAGCTTACCTATGGATTCACCCCTCCACTTT.

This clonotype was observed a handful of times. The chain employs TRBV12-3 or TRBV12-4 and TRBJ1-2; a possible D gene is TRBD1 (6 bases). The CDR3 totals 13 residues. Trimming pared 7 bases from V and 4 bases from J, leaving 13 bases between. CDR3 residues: CASTARGGYGYTF. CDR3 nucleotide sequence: TGTGCCAGCACTGCTAGGGGGGGCTATGGCTACACCTTC.

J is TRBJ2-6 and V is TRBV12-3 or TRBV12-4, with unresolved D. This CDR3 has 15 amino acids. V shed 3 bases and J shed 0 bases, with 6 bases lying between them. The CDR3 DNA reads TGTGCCAGCAGTTTGGGCATCTCTGGGGCCAACGTCCTGACTTTC. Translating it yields CASSLGISGANVLTF.

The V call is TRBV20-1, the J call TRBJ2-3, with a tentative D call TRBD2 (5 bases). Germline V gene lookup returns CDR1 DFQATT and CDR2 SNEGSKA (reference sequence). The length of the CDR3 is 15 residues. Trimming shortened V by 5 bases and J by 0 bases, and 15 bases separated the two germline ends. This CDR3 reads CSAVGSAISTDTQYF. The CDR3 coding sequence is TGCAGTGCTGTCGGTAGCGCTATTAGCACAGATACGCAGTATTTT.

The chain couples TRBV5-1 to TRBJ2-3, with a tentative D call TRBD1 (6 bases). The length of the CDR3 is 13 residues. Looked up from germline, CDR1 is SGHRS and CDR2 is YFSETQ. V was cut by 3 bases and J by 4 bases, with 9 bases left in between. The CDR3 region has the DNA TGCGCCAGCAGCTCTACAGGGCCAGATACGCAGTATTTT. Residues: CASSSTGPDTQYF.

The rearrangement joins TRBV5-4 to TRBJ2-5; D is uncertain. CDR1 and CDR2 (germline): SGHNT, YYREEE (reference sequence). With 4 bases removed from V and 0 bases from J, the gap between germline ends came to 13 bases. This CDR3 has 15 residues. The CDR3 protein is CASSTLNSYQETQYF. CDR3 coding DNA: TGTGCCAGCAGCACACTAAACTCATACCAAGAGACCCAGTACTTC.

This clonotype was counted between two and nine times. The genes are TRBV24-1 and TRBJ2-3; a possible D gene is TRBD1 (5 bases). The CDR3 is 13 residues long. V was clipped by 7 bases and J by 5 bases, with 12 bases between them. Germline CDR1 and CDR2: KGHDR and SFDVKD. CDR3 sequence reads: CATRARGQDTQYF. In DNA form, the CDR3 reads TGTGCCACCAGGGCTAGGGGCCAAGATACGCAGTATTTT.

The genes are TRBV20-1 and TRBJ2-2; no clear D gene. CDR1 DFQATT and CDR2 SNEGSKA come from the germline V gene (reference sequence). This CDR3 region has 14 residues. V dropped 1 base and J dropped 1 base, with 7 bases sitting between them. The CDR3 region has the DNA TGCAGTGCTAGAGTTCGGGTGAACACCGGGGAGCTGTTTTTT. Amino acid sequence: CSARVRVNTGELFF.

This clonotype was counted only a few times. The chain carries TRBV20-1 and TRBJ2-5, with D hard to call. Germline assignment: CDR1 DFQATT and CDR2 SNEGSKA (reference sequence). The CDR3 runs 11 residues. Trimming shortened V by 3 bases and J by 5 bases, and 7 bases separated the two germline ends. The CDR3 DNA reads TGCAGTGCTAGTCACGAGGAGACCCAGTACTTC. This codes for CSASHEETQYF.

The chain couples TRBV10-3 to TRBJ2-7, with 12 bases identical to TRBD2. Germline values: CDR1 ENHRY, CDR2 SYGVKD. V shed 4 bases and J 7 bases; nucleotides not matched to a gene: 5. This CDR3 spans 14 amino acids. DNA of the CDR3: TGTGCCATCAGTGCTAGCGGGAGGGCCTGGGAGCAGTACTTC. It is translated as CAISASGRAWEQYF.

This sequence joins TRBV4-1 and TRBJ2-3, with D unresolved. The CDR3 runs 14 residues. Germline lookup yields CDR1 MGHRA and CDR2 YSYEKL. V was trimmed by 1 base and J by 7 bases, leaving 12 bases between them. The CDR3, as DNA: TGCGCCAGCAGCCAAGGACATCCCTCTTATACGCAGTATTTT. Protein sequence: CASSQGHPSYTQYF.

This CDR3 reads CASSEPYNEQFF. Here the CDR3 DNA reads TGTGCCAGCAGTGAGCCTTACAATGAGCAGTTCTTC. The chain combines TRBV6-1 with TRBJ2-1; D is undetermined. The CDR3 consists of 12 residues. V shed 3 bases and J shed 4 bases, with 4 bases lying between them. CDR1 is MNHNS, CDR2 SASEGT, per germline.

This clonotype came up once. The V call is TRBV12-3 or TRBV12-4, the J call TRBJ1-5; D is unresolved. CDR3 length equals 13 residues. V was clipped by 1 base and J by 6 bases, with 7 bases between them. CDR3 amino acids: CASSLDRIQPQHF. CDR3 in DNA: TGTGCCAGCAGTTTAGACCGGATTCAGCCCCAGCATTTT.

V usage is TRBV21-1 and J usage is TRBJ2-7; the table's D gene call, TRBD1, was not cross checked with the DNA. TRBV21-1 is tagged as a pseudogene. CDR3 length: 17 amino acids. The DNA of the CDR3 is TGTGCCAGCAGCCCCCTATTTCGTGCCCCAATTCCTTACGAGCAGTACTTC. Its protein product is CASSPLFRAPIPYEQYF.

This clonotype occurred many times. The CDR3 spells CSAEHEDTQYF. The CDR3 bases are TGCAGTGCTGAACATGAAGATACGCAGTATTTT. This rearrangement joins TRBV20-1 to TRBJ2-3; D is unclear. From germline, CDR1 is DFQATT and CDR2 SNEGSKA (reference sequence). This CDR3 is built from 11 residues. V was trimmed by 5 bases and J by 5 bases, leaving 8 bases between them.

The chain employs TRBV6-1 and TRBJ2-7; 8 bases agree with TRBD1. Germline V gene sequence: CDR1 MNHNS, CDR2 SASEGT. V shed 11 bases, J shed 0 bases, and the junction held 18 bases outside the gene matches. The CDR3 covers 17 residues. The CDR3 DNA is TGTGCCGCAGGGGACAGGCAAACCTTACAAGACTCCTACGAGCAGTACTTC. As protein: CAAGDRQTLQDSYEQYF.

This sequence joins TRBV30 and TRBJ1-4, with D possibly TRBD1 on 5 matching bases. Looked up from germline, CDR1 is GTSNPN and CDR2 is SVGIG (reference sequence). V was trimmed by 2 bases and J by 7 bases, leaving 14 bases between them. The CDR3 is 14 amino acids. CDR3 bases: TGTGCCTGGAGTCCGGGGCGTATCCGTGAAAAACTGTTTTTT. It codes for CAWSPGRIREKLFF.

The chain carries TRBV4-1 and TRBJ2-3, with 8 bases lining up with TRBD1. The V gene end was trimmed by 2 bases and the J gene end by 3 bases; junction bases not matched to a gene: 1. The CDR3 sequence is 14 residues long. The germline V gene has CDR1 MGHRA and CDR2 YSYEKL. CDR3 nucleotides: TGCGCCAGCAGCCAATGGACAGGGACAGATACGCAGTATTTT. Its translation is CASSQWTGTDTQYF.

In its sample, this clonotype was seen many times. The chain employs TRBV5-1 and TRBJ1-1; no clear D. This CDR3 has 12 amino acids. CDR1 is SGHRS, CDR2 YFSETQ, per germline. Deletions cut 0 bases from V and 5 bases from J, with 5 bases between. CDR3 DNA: TGCGCCAGCAGCTTGGCGGATACTGAAGCTTTCTTT. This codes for CASSLADTEAFF.

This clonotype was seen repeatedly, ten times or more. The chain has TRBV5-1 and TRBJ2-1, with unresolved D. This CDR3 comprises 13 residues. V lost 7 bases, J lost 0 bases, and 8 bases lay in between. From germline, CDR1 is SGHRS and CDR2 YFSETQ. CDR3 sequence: CASADLSYNEQFF. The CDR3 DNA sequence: TGCGCCAGCGCGGACCTCTCCTACAATGAGCAGTTCTTC. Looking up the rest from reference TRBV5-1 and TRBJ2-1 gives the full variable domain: KAGVTQTPRYLIKTRGQQVTLSCSPISGHRSVSWYQQTPGQGLQFLFEYFSETQRNKGNFPGRFSGRQFSNSRSEMNVSTLELGDSALYLCASADLSYNEQFFGPGTRLTVL.

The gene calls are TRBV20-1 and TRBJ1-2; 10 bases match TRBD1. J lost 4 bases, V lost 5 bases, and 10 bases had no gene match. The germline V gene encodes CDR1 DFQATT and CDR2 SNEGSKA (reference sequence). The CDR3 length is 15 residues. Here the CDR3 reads CSALDRGRPFYGYTF. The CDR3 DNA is TGCAGTGCTCTAGACAGGGGGCGTCCCTTCTATGGCTACACCTTC.

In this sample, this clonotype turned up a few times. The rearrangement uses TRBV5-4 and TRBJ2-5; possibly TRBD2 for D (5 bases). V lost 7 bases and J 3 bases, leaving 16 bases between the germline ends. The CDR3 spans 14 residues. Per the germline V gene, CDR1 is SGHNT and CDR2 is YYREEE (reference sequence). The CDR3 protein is CASGEGPSEETQYF. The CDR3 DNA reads TGTGCCAGCGGCGAGGGCCCTAGTGAAGAGACCCAGTACTTC.